The 32 T cell receptor beta chains reported below all come from one sample, sequenced in a study of OX40 agonist ivuxolimab in advanced cancers. Profiling relied on immunoSEQ multiplex PCR, and the TCRdb table lists in-frame clones only, not all of them. The sample records tens of thousands of clones, 70% to 90% being singletons. The specimen comprised CD4+ or CD8+ T cells sorted from blood, sampled in a trial of the OX40 agonist ivuxolimab. The receptors were sampled from an adult with an advanced solid tumor such as melanoma, head and neck, liver or kidney cancer.

V gene TRBV5-1 combines with J gene TRBJ2-7; 7 bases align to TRBD2. The CDR3 loop spans 14 amino acids. After removal of 4 bases from V and 5 bases from J, the junction contained 9 bases not matched to a gene. The V gene's germline CDR1 is SGHRS and CDR2 YFSETQ. The CDR3 DNA is TGCGCCAGCAGCGAAGAGGGAGGGGAGGACGAGCAGTACTTC. Its protein product is CASSEEGGEDEQYF.

The chain has TRBV9 and TRBJ1-4, with D unclear. The CDR3 loop spans 17 amino acids. The germline V gene has CDR1 SGDLS and CDR2 YYNGEE. The ends were cut back, 4 bases at V and 0 bases at J, with 16 bases in the middle. The CDR3 DNA follows: TGTGCCAGCAGCCCTTCGGGGTGGGCTGCAACTAATGAAAAACTGTTTTTT. Translated, it gives CASSPSGWAATNEKLFF.

The chain combines TRBV11-1 with TRBJ2-5, with TRBD2 as a possible D gene (6 bases). The tail of the sequence fits TRBJ2-7 better, so the J call may be wrong. This CDR3 contains 14 residues. Germline CDR1 is SGHAT and CDR2 is FQDESV (reference sequence). CDR3 nucleotides: TGTGCCAGCAGCTTCGGCCCAGGGAGGTACGAGCAGTACTTC. The encoded protein is CASSFGPGRYEQYF.

The gene calls are TRBV4-1 and TRBJ1-2; maybe TRBD1 (5 bases). CDR3 size: 15 residues. In germline, CDR1 is MGHRA, CDR2 YSYEKL. V lost 4 bases and J 2 bases, leaving 14 bases between the germline ends. The CDR3 bases are TGCGCCAGCAGCCTCCTGCGACAGTTCAACTATGGCTACACCTTC. Protein: CASSLLRQFNYGYTF.

This rearrangement joins TRBV7-9 to TRBJ2-1, with TRBD2 as a possible D gene (6 bases). CDR3 length: 13 amino acids. CDR1 is SEHNR, CDR2 FQNEAQ, per germline (reference sequence). V was trimmed by 5 bases and J by 4 bases, leaving 9 bases between them. DNA for the CDR3: TGTGCCAGCAGCGGGGACTTGTACAATGAGCAGTTCTTC. This gives the protein CASSGDLYNEQFF.

The rearrangement uses TRBV10-3 and TRBJ2-2, with 8 bases fitting TRBD1. The V gene's germline CDR1 is ENHRY and CDR2 SYGVKD. The trim removed 2 bases at V and 4 bases at J, leaving 3 bases unmatched. CDR3 length: 15 residues. CDR3 in amino acids: CAISEDRGGTGELFF. The CDR3 DNA reads as TGTGCCATCAGTGAGGACAGGGGAGGCACCGGGGAGCTGTTTTTT.

The V and J genes are TRBV11-2 and TRBJ2-3; 7 bases line up with TRBD2. The CDR3 has 16 amino acids. V lost 3 bases and J lost 5; bases outside the gene matches: 11. Germline CDR1 SGHAT, CDR2 FQNNGV. CDR3 region: CASSLRAGALIDTQYF. As DNA, the CDR3 is TGTGCCAGCAGCTTGCGTGCGGGAGCGTTGATAGATACGCAGTATTTT.

The V and J genes are TRBV27 and TRBJ2-7; tentative D call: TRBD2 (6 bases). V lost 3 bases and J lost 1, with 10 bases in between. This CDR3 spans 14 amino acids. Germline V gene lookup returns CDR1 MNHEY and CDR2 SMNVEV (reference sequence). Here the CDR3 DNA reads TGTGCCAGCAGTTTCTTCCGGGAGTCCTACGAGCAGTACTTC. Translated: CASSFFRESYEQYF.

V and J are TRBV5-4 and TRBJ2-7; TRBD1 matches 10 bases. With V trimmed by 0 bases and J by 5 bases, 5 bases remained unmatched. The V gene's germline CDR1 is SGHNT and CDR2 YYREEE (reference sequence). The CDR3 has 15 residues. The CDR3 reads CASSLVGTGDHEQYF. CDR3 DNA: TGTGCCAGCAGCTTGGTCGGGACAGGGGACCACGAGCAGTACTTC.

In this sample, this clone turned up once. This chain connects TRBV28 to TRBJ2-7; 11 nucleotides align to TRBD2. V shed 3 bases, J shed 2 bases, and the junction held 6 bases outside the gene matches. Germline V lookup: CDR1 MDHEN, CDR2 SYDVKM. This CDR3 is 16 amino acids long. The CDR3 DNA reads as TGTGCCAGCAGTTTCATTAGCGGGAGGGACGCCTACGAGCAGTACTTC. Residues: CASSFISGRDAYEQYF.

The chain employs TRBV11-2 and TRBJ2-7; tentatively, D is TRBD1 or TRBD2 (5 bases each). From germline, CDR1 is SGHAT and CDR2 FQNNGV. There are 16 residues in the CDR3. Trimming removed 7 bases from V and 7 bases from J, with 26 bases in between. As DNA, the CDR3 is TGTGCCAGCATCAGAAATCCGACCGGGACCTGGGTTGAGCAGTACTTC. Protein product: CASIRNPTGTWVEQYF.

The chain carries TRBV4-1 and TRBJ2-1, with 7 nucleotides matching TRBD1. Germline-derived CDR1 and CDR2 are MGHRA and YSYEKL. J gave up 7 bases and V 0 bases, and 6 bases lay outside the gene matches. This CDR3 has 15 residues. The CDR3 bases are TGCGCCAGCAGCCAAGACCCCGGGACAGCTAATGAGCAGTTCTTC. It yields the protein CASSQDPGTANEQFF.

This clone was counted once. The rearrangement links TRBV4-1 to TRBJ2-6, with D unclear. This CDR3 is 14 amino acids long. CDR1 MGHRA and CDR2 YSYEKL come from the germline V gene. The germline V and J ends were trimmed by 8 bases and 0 bases, with 8 bases remaining between them. DNA for the CDR3: TGCGCCAGCCGTGGCGACTCTGGGGCCAACGTCCTGACTTTC. This gives the protein CASRGDSGANVLTF.

The chain joins TRBV28 to TRBJ2-1; D uncertain. V lost 3 bases and J lost 8, with 8 bases in between. Germline loops: CDR1 MDHEN, CDR2 SYDVKM. This CDR3 is built from 12 residues. The CDR3, as DNA: TGTGCCAGCAGTTTTTCCGTCCATGAGCAGTTCTTC. Translated: CASSFSVHEQFF.

V and J are TRBV7-2 and TRBJ2-2; D gene ambiguous. V was trimmed by 1 base and J by 7 bases, leaving 13 bases between them. This CDR3 comprises 15 residues. Germline CDR1 and CDR2: SGHTA and FQGNSA. The CDR3, as DNA: TGTGCCAGCAGCTTAGGGGATTTAAGGCGCGGGGAGCTGTTTTTT. Translating gives CASSLGDLRRGELFF.

The rearrangement uses TRBV10-3 and TRBJ2-3, with TRBD2 matching 11 bases. The germline gives CDR1 ENHRY, CDR2 SYGVKD. CDR3 length: 16 amino acids. The V gene end was trimmed by 3 bases and the J gene end by 7 bases; junction bases not matched to a gene: 9. CDR3 DNA: TGTGCCATCAGTGACCCGGGACTAGCGGAGGCTTATACGCAGTATTTT. Translated: CAISDPGLAEAYTQYF.

The chain recombines TRBV30 with TRBJ1-3; D uncertain. The CDR3 sequence is 13 residues long. V dropped 2 bases and J dropped 4 bases, with 9 bases sitting between them. The germline CDR1 and CDR2 sequences are GTSNPN and SVGIG (reference sequence). The CDR3 DNA reads TGTGCCTGGAGTCGAGGCAGCGGAAACACCATATATTTT. It specifies CAWSRGSGNTIYF.

The V gene is TRBV14, the J gene TRBJ2-2, with TRBD2 matching over 10 bases. Germline trimming cut 5 bases from V and 4 bases from J; bases unmatched to any gene: 10. Germline loops: CDR1 SGHDN, CDR2 FVKESK. CDR3 length equals 17 residues. The chain's CDR3 is CASSTHSGTSVTGELFF. The DNA for the CDR3 is TGTGCCAGCAGCACTCACTCCGGGACTAGCGTCACCGGGGAGCTGTTTTTT.

The V and J genes are TRBV7-2 and TRBJ1-6, with D unclear. Trimming took 3 bases from V and 9 from J, leaving 9 bases between them. This CDR3 has 13 residues. CDR1 is SGHTA and CDR2 is FQGNSA in the germline V gene. The DNA of the CDR3 is TGTGCCAGCAGCTTGGGCAGTGGTTCACCCCTCCACTTT. This codes for CASSLGSGSPLHF.

The chain uses TRBV19 and TRBJ2-3; D is possibly TRBD1 or TRBD2 (5 bases each). Germline V gene lookup returns CDR1 LNHDA and CDR2 SQIVND (reference sequence). Trimming pared 8 bases from V and 2 bases from J, leaving 14 bases between. The CDR3 has 14 amino acids. In nucleotides, the CDR3 is TGTGCCAGTTCTACGGGGCCAGCCACAGATACGCAGTATTTT. Translation gives CASSTGPATDTQYF. Combining the CDR3 with reference TRBV19 and TRBJ2-3 gives the whole variable domain DGGITQSPKYLFRKEGQNVTLSCEQNLNHDAMYWYRQDPGQGLRLIYYSQIVNDFQKGDIAEGYSVSREKKESFPLTVTSAQKNPTAFYLCASSTGPATDTQYFGPGTRLTVL.

The CDR3 DNA reads TGCGCCAGCAGCTTGGTAGCGGGAGGCACAGATACGCAGTATTTT. Its translation is CASSLVAGGTDTQYF. The J gene is TRBJ2-3, the V gene TRBV5-1, with 9 bases aligning to TRBD2. The CDR3 loop spans 15 amino acids. In germline, CDR1 is SGHRS, CDR2 YFSETQ. J gave up 1 base and V 0 bases, and 0 bases lay outside the gene matches.

This clone was observed a handful of times. The rearrangement links TRBV5-4 to TRBJ2-7, with TRBD1 as a possible D gene (5 bases). The CDR3 totals 16 residues. V lost 7 bases to trimming and J lost 6 bases, with 26 bases between them. Germline assignment: CDR1 SGHNT and CDR2 YYREEE (reference sequence). The CDR3 nucleotides read TGTGCCAGCCGGCTTGATGGCGGCAGGGCTGTAGGCGAGCAGTACTTC. It is translated as CASRLDGGRAVGEQYF.

The genes are TRBV7-2 and TRBJ2-7; D ambiguous. The CDR3 runs to 13 residues. CDR1 SGHTA and CDR2 FQGNSA come from the germline V gene. V was cut by 3 bases and J by 4 bases, with 10 bases left in between. CDR3: CASSLDGQYEQYF. The CDR3 nucleotides are TGTGCCAGCAGCTTGGACGGCCAATACGAGCAGTACTTC.

V and J are TRBV27 and TRBJ2-1; D is uncertain. CDR3 length: 13 residues. V lost 0 bases, J lost 5 bases, and 5 bases lay in between. Germline loops: CDR1 MNHEY, CDR2 SMNVEV (reference sequence). The CDR3 DNA reads as TGTGCCAGCAGTTTATCACTAAACAATGAGCAGTTCTTC. As protein: CASSLSLNNEQFF.

The rearrangement links TRBV28 to TRBJ1-1; 7 nucleotides line up with TRBD1. Germline V gene sequence: CDR1 MDHEN, CDR2 SYDVKM. The CDR3 sequence is 14 residues long. With V trimmed by 2 bases and J by 8 bases, 8 bases remained unmatched. In nucleotides, the CDR3 is TGTGCCAGCAGTTTACTGACAGGGAAACTCGAAGCTTTCTTT. Translated: CASSLLTGKLEAFF.

This clone was detected a few times. The junction shows a germline mismatch at one end, possibly a read error. J is TRBJ2-5 and V is TRBV7-7; possibly TRBD2 for D (5 bases). CDR1 SSHAT and CDR2 FNYEAQ come from the germline V gene (reference sequence). The CDR3 has 16 residues. CDR3 sequence (DNA): TGTGCTAGCAGCTTAGGCGCCGGGGAAAGGCAAGAGACCCAGTACTTC. Amino acids: CASSLGAGERQETQYF.

J is TRBJ2-7 and V is TRBV28, with 7 positions matching TRBD2. With 2 bases clipped from V and 3 bases from J, the junction kept 4 bases outside the gene matches. The CDR3 runs 14 residues. Germline V lookup: CDR1 MDHEN, CDR2 SYDVKM. CDR3 nucleotides: TGTGCCAGCAGTTTAGCGGGAGCGCTCTACGAGCAGTACTTC. It translates to CASSLAGALYEQYF.

This clone was recorded a few times. The gene calls are TRBV28 and TRBJ1-1; D call uncertain. V was shortened by 5 bases and J by 0 bases, with 13 bases between the two germline ends. The CDR3 loop spans 15 amino acids. Germline-derived CDR1 and CDR2 are MDHEN and SYDVKM. CDR3 DNA: TGTGCCAGCAGTCCTACTGGACGGGTGAACACTGAAGCTTTCTTT. Its protein is CASSPTGRVNTEAFF.

The V and J genes are TRBV19 and TRBJ2-2, with unresolved D. Trimming stripped 1 base from V and 6 bases from J, with 0 bases between. Looked up from germline, CDR1 is LNHDA and CDR2 is SQIVND (reference sequence). The CDR3 runs 11 residues. Here the CDR3 DNA reads TGTGCCAGTAGTATAGCCGGGGAGCTGTTTTTT. Protein sequence: CASSIAGELFF.

The chain recombines TRBV10-3 with TRBJ2-1; perhaps TRBD2 as D (6 bases). Germline CDR1 and CDR2: ENHRY and SYGVKD. Trimming removed 2 bases from V and 4 bases from J, with 15 bases in between. The length of the CDR3 is 16 residues. The CDR3 sequence: CAISETLGGSYNEQFF. The DNA for the CDR3 is TGTGCCATCAGTGAGACGCTAGGAGGGTCGTACAATGAGCAGTTCTTC.

The rearrangement links TRBV7-6 to TRBJ2-7; 12 bases are shared with TRBD2. The germline CDR1 and CDR2 sequences are SGHVS and FNYEAQ. This CDR3 region has 18 residues. V trimming: 0 bases; J trimming: 2 bases; junction bases outside the gene matches: 8. The CDR3: CASSLANILAGGPYEQYF. CDR3 nucleotide sequence: TGTGCCAGCAGCTTAGCTAACATCCTAGCGGGAGGGCCCTACGAGCAGTACTTC.

The V call is TRBV7-9, the J call TRBJ1-6; 10 nucleotides match TRBD1. Germline V gene sequence: CDR1 SEHNR, CDR2 FQNEAQ (reference sequence). The CDR3 is 15 amino acids. J was trimmed by 7 bases and V by 5 bases; bases with no gene match: 5. The CDR3 loop is CASSARTGGNSPLHF. In DNA form, the CDR3 reads TGTGCCAGCAGCGCCCGGACAGGGGGAAATTCACCCCTCCACTTT.